The entry below describes one TCR beta chain. The record originates from a study of blood T cell repertoires in COVID-19. Looking at the study overall: The United States, Italy and Spain supplied acute and convalescent COVID-19 samples. The cDNA or gDNA used as material had been derived from T cells, B-cell-depleted T cells, or PBMCs.

TCRdb's table, derived via immunoSEQ multiplex PCR, lists solely in-frame clones and lacks some. This sample has about 100,000 clones, with almost 80% found just once. This receptor was identified in a man between 70 and 80 years old with active or convalescent COVID-19. Specimen: peripheral blood.

CDR3 sequence reads: CASSVDWGEETQYF. The DNA of the CDR3 is TGTGCCAGCAGCGTAGATTGGGGGGAAGAGACCCAGTACTTC. This rearrangement joins TRBV9 to TRBJ2-5; a possible D gene is TRBD2 (6 bases). Trimming took 0 bases from V and 3 from J, leaving 9 bases between them. Germline-derived CDR1 and CDR2 are SGDLS and YYNGEE. This CDR3 has 14 amino acids.